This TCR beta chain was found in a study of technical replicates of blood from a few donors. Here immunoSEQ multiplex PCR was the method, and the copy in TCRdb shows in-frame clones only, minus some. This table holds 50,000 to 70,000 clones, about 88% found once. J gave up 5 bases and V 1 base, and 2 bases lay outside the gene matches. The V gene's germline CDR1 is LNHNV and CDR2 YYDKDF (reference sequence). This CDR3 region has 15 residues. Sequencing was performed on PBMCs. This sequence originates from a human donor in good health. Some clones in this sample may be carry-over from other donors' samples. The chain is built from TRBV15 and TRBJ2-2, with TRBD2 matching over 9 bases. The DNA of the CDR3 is TGTGCCACCAGCAGAGGCGGGGGGGGTACCGGGGAGCTGTTTTTT. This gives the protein CATSRGGGGTGELFF. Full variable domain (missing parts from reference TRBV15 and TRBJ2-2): DAMVIQNPRYQVTQFGKPVTLSCSQTLNHNVMYWYQQKSSQAPKLLFHYYDKDFNNEADTPDNFQSRRPNTSFCFLDIRSPGLGDTAMYLCATSRGGGGTGELFFGEGSRLTVL.